This T cell receptor beta chain stems from a study of naive and memory T cell subsets. Two oligonucleotides, mixed equimolar, formed the beta constant-region primer covering TRBC1 and TRBC2. Nested alpha and beta constant-region primers with the SP2 primer drove four PCR rounds on ligated cDNA. TCRdb re-derived calls from the UMI-ligation and nested PCR reads in MiXCR, one entry per CDR3 protein. The sample yields roughly 150,000 distinct CDR3 sequences, 22% seen once. The trim removed 2 bases at V and 3 bases at J, leaving 9 bases unmatched. Germline V gene sequence: CDR1 DFQATT, CDR2 SNEGSKA (reference sequence). The CDR3 is 15 residues long. Sequential positive selection took CD4 T cells first, then CD8 T cells. Overall study findings and caveats: Over 90% of naive TCR sequences appeared only once after error correction, unlike memory subsets. Clonotypes are single alpha or beta chains, not paired receptors. Possibly reflecting memory cells re-expressing CD45RA, a few larger clonotypes occurred in naive repertoires, especially CD8.

Concerning this clonotype: Its antigen is as yet unknown.

The sequence derives from a human donor in good health. The chain carries TRBV20-1 and TRBJ2-5; the match to TRBD2 covers 7 bases. Sample: naive CD4+ T cells from blood. This chain's CDR3 is CSARMAGVLEETQYF. The CDR3 DNA sequence: TGCAGTGCTAGAATGGCGGGAGTATTGGAAGAGACCCAGTACTTC.